Listed below are T cell receptor beta chains from one sample, sequenced in a study of T cell changes during pregnancy in multiple sclerosis. TCRdb keeps only in-frame clones here, not all; method: immunoSEQ multiplex PCR. The table includes 85,000 to 130,000 clones, more than 80% detected once. Source: peripheral blood, taken before pregnancy. These TCRs come from a female donor with multiple sclerosis, enrolled in a pregnancy study. CDR3s include the opening cysteine and the closing phenylalanine or tryptophan. D genes are given only for firm matches. Clone size, where shown, is once, few, many, or a class for clones that have expanded.

d_call,v_call,clone_size,j_call,cdr3_aa,cdr3_nt
.,TRBV10-3,.,TRBJ1-2,CAISEGQVYGYTF,TGTGCCATCAGTGAGGGCCAGGTCTATGGCTACACCTTC
TRBD2,TRBV5-4,.,TRBJ2-3,CASSSGTSGTTDTQYF,TGTGCCAGCAGCTCCGGGACTAGCGGGACTACAGATACGCAGTATTTT
TRBD1,TRBV13,once,TRBJ2-1,CASSPETGFSNEQFF,TGTGCCAGCAGCCCAGAGACAGGGTTTTCAAATGAGCAGTTCTTC
.,TRBV6-6,.,TRBJ1-1,CASSFWGTGETEAFF,TGTGCCAGCAGTTTTTGGGGCACGGGGGAAACTGAAGCTTTCTTT
TRBD1,TRBV18,.,TRBJ1-1,CASSSQTGTVNTEAFF,TGTGCCAGCTCATCCCAAACCGGGACAGTAAACACTGAAGCTTTCTTT
.,TRBV27,.,TRBJ2-3,CASRSEGVHGSSTPVTDTQYF,TGTGCCAGCAGATCCGAGGGGGTCCACGGTTCGAGTACCCCGGTCACAGATACGCAGTATTTT
TRBD1,TRBV4-3,.,TRBJ1-2,CASSQDDRGNYGYTF,TGCGCCAGCAGCCAAGATGACAGGGGAAACTATGGCTACACCTTC
TRBD1,TRBV5-4,.,TRBJ2-1,CASSMFDRVLYNEQFF,TGTGCCAGCAGCATGTTCGACAGGGTTCTCTACAATGAGCAGTTCTTC
.,TRBV7-9,.,TRBJ2-5,CASSYRDLETQYF,TGTGCCAGCAGCTACAGGGACCTAGAGACCCAGTACTTC
.,TRBV6-6,.,TRBJ1-5,CASSPGGQPQHF,TGTGCCAGCAGTCCCGGGGGTCAGCCCCAGCATTTT
.,TRBV19,.,TRBJ2-5,CASSSALANKIQETQYF,TGTGCCAGTTCGAGCGCCTTAGCGAACAAAATCCAAGAGACCCAGTACTTC
.,TRBV5-1,.,TRBJ1-5,CASSLEGGNQPQHF,TGCGCCAGCAGCTTGGAGGGGGGCAATCAGCCCCAGCATTTT
.,TRBV27,.,TRBJ1-2,CASSFRSGFGYTF,TGTGCCAGCAGTTTTCGGTCAGGGTTCGGCTACACCTTC
.,TRBV15,.,TRBJ1-1,CATSRDSDTEAFF,TGTGCCACCAGCAGAGATTCGGACACTGAAGCTTTCTTT
.,TRBV6-1,.,TRBJ2-6,CASSGELEYSGANVLTF,TGTGCCAGCAGTGGAGAATTGGAGTACTCTGGGGCCAACGTCCTGACTTTC
.,TRBV19,.,TRBJ2-6,CASHPSSKVSGAGANVLTF,TGTGCCAGCCATCCCTCTTCAAAGGTATCTGGAGCTGGGGCCAACGTCCTGACTTTC
.,TRBV6-1,.,TRBJ1-5,CASSGRTGFQPQHF,TGTGCCAGCAGTGGGCGCACAGGGTTTCAGCCCCAGCATTTT
TRBD1,TRBV7-2,.,TRBJ2-5,CASSLFATGVETQYF,TGTGCCAGCAGCTTATTCGCGACAGGGGTAGAGACCCAGTACTTC
.,TRBV2,.,TRBJ1-1,CASSDYREAFF,TGTGCCAGCAGTGATTACAGAGAAGCTTTCTTT
TRBD1,TRBV12-5,few,TRBJ1-6,CASGLVLLGGSSPLHF,TGTGCTAGTGGTTTGGTACTATTAGGGGGCAGTTCACCCCTCCACTTT
.,TRBV21-1,.,TRBJ2-3,CASSKRLAGADTQYF,TGTGCCAGCAGCAAGAGACTAGCGGGAGCAGATACGCAGTATTTT
TRBD2,TRBV19,.,TRBJ2-7,CASSTTSASSYEQYF,TGTGCCAGTAGCACGACTAGCGCTTCCTCCTACGAGCAGTACTTC
.,TRBV10-3,.,TRBJ2-7,CAIRPGLGVYEQYF,TGTGCCATCAGGCCGGGACTGGGAGTCTACGAGCAGTACTTC
TRBD1,TRBV7-9,once,TRBJ1-1,CASSPGQGLEAFF,TGTGCCAGCAGCCCCGGACAGGGATTAGAAGCTTTCTTT
TRBD2,TRBV9,.,TRBJ2-1,CASSATSGRYNEQFF,TGTGCCAGCAGCGCCACTAGCGGGAGATACAATGAGCAGTTCTTC
TRBD2,TRBV15,few,TRBJ2-2,CATSRAGLAGELFF,TGTGCCACCAGCAGGGCTGGACTAGCCGGGGAGCTGTTTTTT
.,TRBV6-5,.,TRBJ2-3,CASTQGGTQYF,TGTGCCAGCACCCAGGGCGGTACGCAGTATTTT
.,TRBV5-5,.,TRBJ1-5,CASSQEGLGNQPQHF,TGTGCCAGCAGCCAGGAGGGTCTGGGCAATCAGCCCCAGCATTTT